This T cell receptor beta chain originates from a study of T cell clonotyping in hematopoietic cell transplantation. In the study overall: Pretransplant recipient samples were taken after cytoreduction.

The time point here: recipient sample about 28 days before transplant, after cytoreduction. The germline V gene encodes CDR1 WNHNN and CDR2 SYGVQD (reference sequence). The CDR3 has 15 residues. J lost 5 bases, V lost 6 bases, and 5 bases had no gene match. Study-level findings and limits: At the given depth, recipient repertoires were over 97% de novo clonotypes. Graft donor and pretransplant recipient Inverse Simpson Index values predicted broader posttransplant TCR diversity.

Some clones are missing from TCRdb's copy, which holds only in-frame ones; the method was immunoSEQ multiplex PCR. The sample records 25,000 to 35,000 clones, approximately 94% being singletons. For this clone: Antigen unknown.

This chain connects TRBV10-1 to TRBJ2-1; 12 positions agree with TRBD2. The input for sequencing was peripheral blood mononuclear cells, taken before stem cell transplant. This TCR was recovered from a man aged 50 to 60 with acute myeloid leukemia. Some clones in this sample may be carry-over from other donors' samples. The CDR3 nucleotides are TGCGCCAGCAGCTCCGGACTAGCGGGACACAATGAGCAGTTCTTC. It specifies CASSSGLAGHNEQFF.